Each of the 14 T cell receptor beta chains below was sequenced from the same sample in a study of blood T cell repertoires in COVID-19 (dated by TCRdb to 2018 to 2020). Library method: the immunoSEQ multiplex PCR assay. TCRdb limited this immuneACCESS table to in-frame rearrangements with V and J called. A share of clones is missing; checked studies link under half to unresolved V genes, and the rest is unexplained. The sample data list 300,000 or so clones, and approximately 83% of these were observed just once. The ten largest account for around 4% of the sample. Sequenced input: PBMCs or T cells enriched from blood (not recorded which). The receptors stem from a middle-aged woman with acute COVID-19.

This rearrangement joins TRBV20-1 to TRBJ2-7; 9 bases line up with TRBD1. The CDR3 length is 11 residues. With V trimmed by 5 bases and J by 9 bases, 5 bases remained unmatched. In germline, CDR1 is DFQATT, CDR2 SNEGSKA (reference sequence). CDR3 DNA sequence: TGCAGTGCTGGGACAGGGACCTCGCAGTACTTC. It codes for CSAGTGTSQYF.

The chain carries TRBV4-1 and TRBJ2-4; the match to TRBD2 covers 10 bases. CDR1 and CDR2 from the germline V gene are MGHRA and YSYEKL. Trimming removed 0 bases from V and 8 bases from J; junction bases left unmatched: 7. This CDR3 is 16 amino acids long. CDR3: CASSQDRSGGAYIQYF. For the CDR3, the DNA is TGCGCCAGCAGCCAAGATCGAAGCGGGGGGGCCTACATTCAGTACTTC.

CDR3 region: CASSLATKGATEAFF. The CDR3 nucleotides are TGTGCCAGCAGCTTGGCCACGAAAGGGGCCACTGAAGCTTTCTTT. V and J are TRBV5-6 and TRBJ1-1; D may be TRBD1 (5 bases). The V end lost 0 bases, the J end lost 4 bases, and 13 bases lay between the germline ends. This CDR3 is built from 15 residues. In germline, CDR1 is SGHDT, CDR2 YYEEEE.

This chain uses TRBV6-8 with TRBJ2-5; 11 bases map to TRBD1. This CDR3 contains 16 residues. With V trimmed by 5 bases and J by 4 bases, 9 bases remained unmatched. The germline V gene encodes CDR1 MNHGY and CDR2 SAAAGT. CDR3: CASSRPTGTGGETQYF. The CDR3 DNA reads as TGTGCCAGCAGTCGCCCGACCGGGACAGGGGGAGAGACCCAGTACTTC.

This rearrangement joins TRBV19 to TRBJ2-5, with TRBD2 as a possible D gene (6 bases). Germline V gene lookup returns CDR1 LNHDA and CDR2 SQIVND (reference sequence). V shed 3 bases and J shed 7 bases, with 24 bases lying between them. The CDR3 consists of 17 residues. CDR3 sequence reads: CASSIMPSSGERGTQYF. As DNA, the CDR3 is TGTGCCAGTAGTATCATGCCCTCTTCGGGGGAGCGAGGGACCCAGTACTTC.

The chain is built from TRBV5-1 and TRBJ2-1, with 8 positions matching TRBD2. Trimming at V came to 0 bases and at J to 1 base, leaving 6 bases not matched to a gene. Looked up from germline, CDR1 is SGHRS and CDR2 is YFSETQ. This CDR3 contains 17 residues. The CDR3 sequence: CASSLAVTSGSYNEQFF. In DNA, the CDR3 is TGCGCCAGCAGCTTGGCCGTAACTAGCGGATCCTACAATGAGCAGTTCTTC.

The CDR3 sequence is CASSLGTSGIEQFF. The CDR3 DNA sequence: TGTGCCAGCAGCTTAGGAACTAGCGGGATTGAGCAGTTCTTC. J is TRBJ2-1 and V is TRBV7-2; 10 nucleotides line up with TRBD2. V was pared by 1 base and J by 9 bases, with 3 bases of the junction left unmatched. The CDR3 loop spans 14 amino acids. Germline loops: CDR1 SGHTA, CDR2 FQGNSA.

This chain uses TRBV7-2 with TRBJ2-6; TRBD2 might be the D (6 bases). The CDR3 spans 19 residues. From germline, CDR1 is SGHTA and CDR2 FQGNSA. V lost 1 base and J 0 bases, leaving 16 bases between the germline ends. Here the CDR3 reads CASSLELWDSYSGANVLTF. CDR3 DNA sequence: TGTGCCAGCAGCTTAGAACTTTGGGACTCATACTCTGGGGCCAACGTCCTGACTTTC. The full variable domain, rest sourced from reference TRBV7-2 and TRBJ2-6, is GAGVSQSPSNKVTEKGKDVELRCDPISGHTALYWYRQSLGQGLEFLIYFQGNSAPDKSGLPSDRFSAERTGGSVSTLTIQRTQQEDSAVYLCASSLELWDSYSGANVLTFGAGSRLTVL.

The chain uses TRBV14 and TRBJ2-7, with 7 bases fitting TRBD2. In germline, CDR1 is SGHDN, CDR2 FVKESK. J gave up 3 bases and V 5 bases, and 10 bases lay outside the gene matches. The CDR3 spans 15 residues. Written as DNA, the CDR3 is TGTGCCAGCAGCAGCGCCGGGCTAGCGGTCTACGAGCAGTACTTC. Protein product: CASSSAGLAVYEQYF.

The rearrangement joins TRBV18 to TRBJ2-3; D remains ambiguous. Germline V CDR1 and CDR2: KGHSH, LQKENI. Deletions cut 4 bases from V and 2 bases from J, with 25 bases between. The CDR3 is 19 amino acids. CDR3 sequence (DNA): TGTGCCAGCTCACTGGCTACCAGGCTCAACCGACCCTTCACAGATACGCAGTATTTT. It translates to CASSLATRLNRPFTDTQYF.

The rearrangement uses TRBV7-9 and TRBJ2-1; possibly TRBD2 for D (5 bases). V was trimmed by 5 bases and J by 3 bases, leaving 17 bases between them. The CDR3 has 16 amino acids. The germline gives CDR1 SEHNR, CDR2 FQNEAQ (reference sequence). The chain's CDR3 is CASSLNPGSNYNEQFF. CDR3 bases: TGTGCCAGCAGCCTCAACCCGGGATCGAACTACAATGAGCAGTTCTTC.

Turning to this clone: Germline is not matched at one junction end, which may reflect a read error. CDR3 nucleotide sequence: TGTGCCAGCAGCGCGACACTTACTAGTGAAAAACTGTTTTTT. Protein product: CASSATLTSEKLFF. The chain links TRBV3-1 (or the pseudogene TRBV3-2) to TRBJ1-4; D not certain. The germline V gene encodes CDR1 LGHDT and CDR2 YNNKEL (reference sequence). The CDR3 loop spans 14 amino acids.

CDR3 sequence: CASSYRGLYEQYF. CDR3 coding DNA: TGTGCCAGCAGTTACAGGGGGCTCTACGAGCAGTACTTC. V and J are TRBV6-2 or TRBV6-3 and TRBJ2-7, with 7 bases identical to TRBD1. With 2 bases clipped from V and 3 bases from J, the junction kept 1 base outside the gene matches. This CDR3 is built from 13 residues. Germline V gene sequence: CDR1 MNHEY, CDR2 SVGEGT.

V is TRBV3-1 (or the pseudogene TRBV3-2) and J is TRBJ2-1; D perhaps matches TRBD1 (6 bases). Germline-derived CDR1 and CDR2 are LGHDT and YNNKEL (reference sequence). CDR3 length: 17 amino acids. Between the trimmed V and J ends, which lost 1 base and 5 bases, there was a span of 18 bases. In nucleotides, the CDR3 is TGTGCCAGCAGCCAAGCGTCTGATGGGGGCCTTAACAATGAGCAGTTCTTC. Residues: CASSQASDGGLNNEQFF.